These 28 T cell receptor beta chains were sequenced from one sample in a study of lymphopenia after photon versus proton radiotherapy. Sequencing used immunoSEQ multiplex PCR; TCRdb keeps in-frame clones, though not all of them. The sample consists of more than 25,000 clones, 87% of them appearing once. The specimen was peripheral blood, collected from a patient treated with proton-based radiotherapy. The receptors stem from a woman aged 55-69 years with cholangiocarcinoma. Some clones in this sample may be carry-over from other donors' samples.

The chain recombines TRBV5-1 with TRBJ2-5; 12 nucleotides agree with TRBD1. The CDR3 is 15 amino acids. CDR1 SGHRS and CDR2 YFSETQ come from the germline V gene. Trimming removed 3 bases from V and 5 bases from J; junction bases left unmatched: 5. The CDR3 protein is CASSWGQGAWETQYF. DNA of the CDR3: TGCGCCAGCAGCTGGGGACAGGGGGCATGGGAGACCCAGTACTTC.

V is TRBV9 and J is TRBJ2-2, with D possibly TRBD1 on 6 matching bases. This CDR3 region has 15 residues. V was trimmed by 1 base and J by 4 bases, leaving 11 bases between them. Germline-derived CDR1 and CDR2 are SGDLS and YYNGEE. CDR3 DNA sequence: TGTGCCAGCAGCGTATCGGGACATATCACCGGGGAGCTGTTTTTT. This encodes CASSVSGHITGELFF.

The CDR3 sequence is CSANPGQGTGELFF. The CDR3 nucleotides read TGCAGCGCCAACCCAGGACAGGGTACCGGGGAGCTGTTTTTT. The rearrangement joins TRBV29-1 to TRBJ2-2; TRBD1 agrees at 8 bases. CDR3 length: 14 amino acids. V shed 7 bases and J 5 bases; nucleotides not matched to a gene: 9. The germline gives CDR1 SQVTM, CDR2 ANQGSEA.

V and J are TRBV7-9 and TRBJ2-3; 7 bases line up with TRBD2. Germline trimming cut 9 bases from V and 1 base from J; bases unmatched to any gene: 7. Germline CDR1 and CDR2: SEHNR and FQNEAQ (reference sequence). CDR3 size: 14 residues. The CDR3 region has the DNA TGTGCCAGTACCCAGCGGGACGGCACAGATACGCAGTATTTT. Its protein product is CASTQRDGTDTQYF. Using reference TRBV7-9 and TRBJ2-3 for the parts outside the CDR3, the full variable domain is DTGVSQNPRHKITKRGQNVTFRCDPISEHNRLYWYRQTLGQGPEFLTYFQNEAQLEKSRLLSDRFSAERPKGSFSTLEIQRTEQGDSAMYLCASTQRDGTDTQYFGPGTRLTVL.

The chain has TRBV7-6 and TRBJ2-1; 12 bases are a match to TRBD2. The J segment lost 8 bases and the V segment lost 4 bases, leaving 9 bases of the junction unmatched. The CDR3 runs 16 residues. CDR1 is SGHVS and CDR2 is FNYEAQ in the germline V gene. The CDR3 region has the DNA TGTGCCAGCAGCTCCCTGACTAGCGGGGGTTTGGATGAGCAGTTCTTC. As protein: CASSSLTSGGLDEQFF.

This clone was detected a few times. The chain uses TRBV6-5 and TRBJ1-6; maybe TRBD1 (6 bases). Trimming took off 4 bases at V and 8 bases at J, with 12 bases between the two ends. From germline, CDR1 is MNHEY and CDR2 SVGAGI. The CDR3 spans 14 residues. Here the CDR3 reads CASSFRGRDSPLHF. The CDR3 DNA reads TGTGCCAGCAGTTTCCGGGGGCGGGATTCACCCCTCCACTTT.

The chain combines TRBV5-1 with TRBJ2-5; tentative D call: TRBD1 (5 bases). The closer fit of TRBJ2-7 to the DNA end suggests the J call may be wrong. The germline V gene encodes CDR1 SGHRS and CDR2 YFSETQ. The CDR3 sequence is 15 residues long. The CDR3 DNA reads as TGCGCCAGCAGCTTGGGAAGGGGAAGCGCCTACGAGCAGTACTTC. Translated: CASSLGRGSAYEQYF.

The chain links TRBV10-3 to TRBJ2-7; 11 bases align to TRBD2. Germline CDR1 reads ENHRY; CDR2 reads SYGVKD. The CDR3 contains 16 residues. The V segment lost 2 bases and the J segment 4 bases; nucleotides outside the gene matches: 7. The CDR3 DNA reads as TGTGCCATCAGTGAGCAAGGGACTAGCGGAGGGTACGAGCAGTACTTC. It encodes CAISEQGTSGGYEQYF.

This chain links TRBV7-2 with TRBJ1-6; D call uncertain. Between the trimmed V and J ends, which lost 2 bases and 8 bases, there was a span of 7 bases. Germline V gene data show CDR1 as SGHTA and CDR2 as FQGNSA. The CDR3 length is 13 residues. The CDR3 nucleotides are TGTGCCAGCAGCTTAATCCGCGATTCACCCCTCCACTTT. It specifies CASSLIRDSPLHF.

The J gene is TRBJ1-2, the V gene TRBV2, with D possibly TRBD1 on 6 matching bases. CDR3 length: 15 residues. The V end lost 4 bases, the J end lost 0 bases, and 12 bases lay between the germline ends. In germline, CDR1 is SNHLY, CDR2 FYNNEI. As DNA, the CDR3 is TGTGCCAGCAGTGTACAGGGTAGCCCTAACTATGGCTACACCTTC. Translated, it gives CASSVQGSPNYGYTF.

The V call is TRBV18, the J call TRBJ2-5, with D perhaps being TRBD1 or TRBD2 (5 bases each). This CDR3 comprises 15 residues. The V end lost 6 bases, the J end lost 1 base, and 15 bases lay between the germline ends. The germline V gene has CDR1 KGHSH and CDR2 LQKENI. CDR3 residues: CASSRDATFQETQYF. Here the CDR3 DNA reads TGTGCCAGCTCCAGGGACGCAACTTTCCAAGAGACCCAGTACTTC.

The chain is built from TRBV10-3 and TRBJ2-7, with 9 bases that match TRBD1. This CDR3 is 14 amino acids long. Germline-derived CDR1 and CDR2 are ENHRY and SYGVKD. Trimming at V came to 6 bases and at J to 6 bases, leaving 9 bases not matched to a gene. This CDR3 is CAIRPGQGSSEQYF. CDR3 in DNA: TGTGCCATCAGGCCGGGACAGGGTTCTTCCGAGCAGTACTTC.

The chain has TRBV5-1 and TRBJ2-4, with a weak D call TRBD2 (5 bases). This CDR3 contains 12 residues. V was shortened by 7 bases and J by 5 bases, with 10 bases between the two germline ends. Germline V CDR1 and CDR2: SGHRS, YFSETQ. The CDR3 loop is CASAGGQNIQYF. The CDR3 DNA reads TGCGCCAGCGCGGGTGGCCAAAACATTCAGTACTTC.

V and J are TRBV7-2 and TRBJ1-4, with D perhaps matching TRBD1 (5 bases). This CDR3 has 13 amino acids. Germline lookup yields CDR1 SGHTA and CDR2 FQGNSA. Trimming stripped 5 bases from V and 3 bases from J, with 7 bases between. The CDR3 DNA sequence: TGTGCCAGCAGCCGGGGCCCTAATGAAAAACTGTTTTTT. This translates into CASSRGPNEKLFF.

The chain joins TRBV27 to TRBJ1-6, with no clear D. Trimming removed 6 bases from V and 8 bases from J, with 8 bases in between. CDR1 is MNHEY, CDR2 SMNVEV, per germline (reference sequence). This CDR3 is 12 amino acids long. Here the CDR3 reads CASSWADSPLHF. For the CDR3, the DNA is TGTGCCAGCAGCTGGGCGGATTCACCCCTCCACTTT.

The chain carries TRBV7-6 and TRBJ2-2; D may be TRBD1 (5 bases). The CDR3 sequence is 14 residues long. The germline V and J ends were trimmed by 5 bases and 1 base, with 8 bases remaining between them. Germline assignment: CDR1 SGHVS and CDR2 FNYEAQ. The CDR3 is CASSEQVNTGELFF. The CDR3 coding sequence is TGTGCCAGCAGCGAACAGGTGAACACCGGGGAGCTGTTTTTT.

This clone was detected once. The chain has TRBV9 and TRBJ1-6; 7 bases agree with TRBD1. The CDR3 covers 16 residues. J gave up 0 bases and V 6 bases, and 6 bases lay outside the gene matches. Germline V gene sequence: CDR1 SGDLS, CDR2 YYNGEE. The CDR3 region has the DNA TGTGCCAGCACCTCGGACAGGAGCTCCTATAATTCACCCCTCCACTTT. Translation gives CASTSDRSSYNSPLHF.

CDR3 sequence: CASIVVGGETQYF. The CDR3 DNA reads TGTGCCAGCATCGTTGTAGGAGGGGAGACCCAGTACTTC. This rearrangement joins TRBV7-9 to TRBJ2-5; the D gene is possibly TRBD2 (6 bases). V lost 7 bases and J lost 5, with 14 bases in between. The CDR3 length is 13 residues. Germline lookup yields CDR1 SEHNR and CDR2 FQNEAQ (reference sequence).

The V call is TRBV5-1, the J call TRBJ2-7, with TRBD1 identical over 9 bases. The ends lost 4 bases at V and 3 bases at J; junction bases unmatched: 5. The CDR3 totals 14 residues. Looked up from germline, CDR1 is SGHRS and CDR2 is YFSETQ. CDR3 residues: CASSPGQGIYEQYF. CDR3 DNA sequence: TGCGCCAGCAGCCCGGGACAGGGAATCTACGAGCAGTACTTC.

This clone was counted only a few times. The CDR3 protein is CASSLWTSGNNEQFF. In DNA, the CDR3 is TGCGCCAGCAGCCTTTGGACTAGCGGGAACAATGAGCAGTTCTTC. The J gene is TRBJ2-1, the V gene TRBV5-1, with 12 bases fitting TRBD2. Germline CDR1 and CDR2: SGHRS and YFSETQ. Losses at the gene ends were 4 bases for V and 5 bases for J; bases not matched to a gene: 4. The CDR3 is made up of 15 amino acids.

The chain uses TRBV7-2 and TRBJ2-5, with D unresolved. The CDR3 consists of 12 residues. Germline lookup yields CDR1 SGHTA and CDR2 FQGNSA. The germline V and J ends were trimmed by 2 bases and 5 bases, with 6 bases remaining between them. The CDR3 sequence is CASSLSGETQYF. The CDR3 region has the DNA TGTGCCAGCAGCTTAAGTGGGGAGACCCAGTACTTC.

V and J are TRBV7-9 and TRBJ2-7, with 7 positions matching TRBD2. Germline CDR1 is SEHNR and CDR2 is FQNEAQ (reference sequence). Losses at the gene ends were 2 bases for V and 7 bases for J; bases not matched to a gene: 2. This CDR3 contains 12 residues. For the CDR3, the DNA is TGTGCCAGCAGCTTAACGGGGGGTGAGCAGTACTTC. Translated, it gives CASSLTGGEQYF.

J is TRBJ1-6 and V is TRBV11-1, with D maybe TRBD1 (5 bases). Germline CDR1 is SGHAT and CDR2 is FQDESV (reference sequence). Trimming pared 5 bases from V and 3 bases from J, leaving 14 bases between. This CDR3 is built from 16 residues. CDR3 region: CASSARDQLYNSPLHF. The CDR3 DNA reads TGTGCCAGCAGCGCCCGGGACCAACTCTATAATTCACCCCTCCACTTT. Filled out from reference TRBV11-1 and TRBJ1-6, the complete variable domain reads EAEVAQSPRYKITEKSQAVAFWCDPISGHATLYWYRQILGQGPELLVQFQDESVVDDSQLPKDRFSAERLKGVDSTLKIQPAELGDSAMYLCASSARDQLYNSPLHFGNGTRLTVT.

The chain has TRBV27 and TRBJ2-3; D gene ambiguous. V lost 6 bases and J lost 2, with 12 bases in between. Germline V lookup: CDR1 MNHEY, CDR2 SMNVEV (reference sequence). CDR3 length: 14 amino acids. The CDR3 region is CASSRTRLTDTQYF. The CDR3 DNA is TGTGCCAGCAGCAGGACGAGGCTCACAGATACGCAGTATTTT.

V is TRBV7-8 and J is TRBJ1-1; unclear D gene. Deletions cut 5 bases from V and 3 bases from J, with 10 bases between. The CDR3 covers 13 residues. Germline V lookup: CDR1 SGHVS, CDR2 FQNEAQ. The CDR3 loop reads CASSLLQDTEAFF. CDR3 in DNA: TGTGCCAGCAGCCTCCTCCAGGACACTGAAGCTTTCTTT. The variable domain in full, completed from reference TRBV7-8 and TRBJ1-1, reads GAGVSQSPRYKVAKRGQDVALRCDPISGHVSLFWYQQALGQGPEFLTYFQNEAQLDKSGLPSDRFFAERPEGSVSTLKIQRTQQEDSAVYLCASSLLQDTEAFFGQGTRLTVV.

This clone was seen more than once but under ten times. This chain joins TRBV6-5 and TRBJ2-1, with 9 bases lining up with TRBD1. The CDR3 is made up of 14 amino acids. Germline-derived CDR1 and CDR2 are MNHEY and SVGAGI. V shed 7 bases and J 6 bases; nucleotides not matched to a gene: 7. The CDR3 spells CASTQGTGLNEQFF. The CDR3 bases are TGTGCCAGCACTCAGGGGACAGGGCTCAATGAGCAGTTCTTC.

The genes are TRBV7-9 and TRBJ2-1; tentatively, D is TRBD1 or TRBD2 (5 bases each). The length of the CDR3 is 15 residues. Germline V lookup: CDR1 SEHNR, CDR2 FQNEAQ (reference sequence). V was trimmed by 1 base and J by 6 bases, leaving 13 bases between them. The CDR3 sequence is CASSLVGTQINEQFF. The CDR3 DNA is TGTGCCAGCAGCTTAGTTGGGACCCAAATCAATGAGCAGTTCTTC.

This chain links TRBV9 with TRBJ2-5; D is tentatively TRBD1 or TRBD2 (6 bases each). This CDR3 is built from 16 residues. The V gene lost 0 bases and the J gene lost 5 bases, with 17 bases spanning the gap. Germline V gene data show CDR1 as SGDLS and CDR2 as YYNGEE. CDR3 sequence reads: CASSVESAVGGETQYF. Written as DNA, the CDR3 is TGTGCCAGCAGCGTAGAGAGTGCCGTGGGGGGCGAGACCCAGTACTTC.